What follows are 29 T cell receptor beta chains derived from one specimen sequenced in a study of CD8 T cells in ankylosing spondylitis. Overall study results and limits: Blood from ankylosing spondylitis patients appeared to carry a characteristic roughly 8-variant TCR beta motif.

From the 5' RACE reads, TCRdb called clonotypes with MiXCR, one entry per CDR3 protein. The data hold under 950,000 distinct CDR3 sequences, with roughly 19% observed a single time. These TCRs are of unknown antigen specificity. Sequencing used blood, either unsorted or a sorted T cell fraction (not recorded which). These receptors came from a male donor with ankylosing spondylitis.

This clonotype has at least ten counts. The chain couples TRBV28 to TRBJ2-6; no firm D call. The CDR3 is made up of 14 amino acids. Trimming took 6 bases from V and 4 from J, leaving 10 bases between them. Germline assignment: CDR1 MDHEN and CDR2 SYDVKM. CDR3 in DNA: TGTGCCAGCAGCAACCGTGCGGGGGCCAACGTCCTGACTTTC. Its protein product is CASSNRAGANVLTF.

This chain's CDR3 is CASSDVQGTGYNEQFF. The CDR3 DNA is TGCGCCAGCAGCGATGTCCAAGGGACAGGCTACAATGAGCAGTTCTTC. The chain joins TRBV5-1 to TRBJ2-1; 8 bases align to TRBD1. The V segment lost 4 bases and the J segment 3 bases; nucleotides outside the gene matches: 9. This CDR3 is built from 16 residues. Germline V gene lookup returns CDR1 SGHRS and CDR2 YFSETQ. The variable domain in full, with the rest retrieved from reference TRBV5-1 and TRBJ2-1, is KAGVTQTPRYLIKTRGQQVTLSCSPISGHRSVSWYQQTPGQGLQFLFEYFSETQRNKGNFPGRFSGRQFSNSRSEMNVSTLELGDSALYLCASSDVQGTGYNEQFFGPGTRLTVL.

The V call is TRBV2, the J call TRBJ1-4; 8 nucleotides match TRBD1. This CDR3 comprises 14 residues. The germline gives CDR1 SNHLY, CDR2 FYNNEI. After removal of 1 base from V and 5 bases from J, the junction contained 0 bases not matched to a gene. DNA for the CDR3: TGTGCCAGCAGTGAAGGACAGGGGAATGAAAAACTGTTTTTT. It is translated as CASSEGQGNEKLFF.

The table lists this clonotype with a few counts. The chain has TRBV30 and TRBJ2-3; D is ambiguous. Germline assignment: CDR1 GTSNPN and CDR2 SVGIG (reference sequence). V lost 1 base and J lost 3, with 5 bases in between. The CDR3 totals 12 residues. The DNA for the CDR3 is TGTGCCTGGAGTGGGGGTACAGATACGCAGTATTTT. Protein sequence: CAWSGGTDTQYF.

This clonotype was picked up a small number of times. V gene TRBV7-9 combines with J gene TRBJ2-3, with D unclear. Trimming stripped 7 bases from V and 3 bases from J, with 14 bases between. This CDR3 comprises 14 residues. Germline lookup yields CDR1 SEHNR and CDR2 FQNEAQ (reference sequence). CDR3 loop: CASKALTTTDTQYF. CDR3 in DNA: TGTGCCAGCAAGGCTTTGACCACGACAGATACGCAGTATTTT.

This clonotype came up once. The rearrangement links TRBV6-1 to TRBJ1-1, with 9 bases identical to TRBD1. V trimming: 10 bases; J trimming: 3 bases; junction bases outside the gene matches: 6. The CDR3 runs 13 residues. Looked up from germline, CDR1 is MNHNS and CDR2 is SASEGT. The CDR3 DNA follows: TGTGCCACCCGACAGGGGGAGGACACTGAAGCTTTCTTT. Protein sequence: CATRQGEDTEAFF.

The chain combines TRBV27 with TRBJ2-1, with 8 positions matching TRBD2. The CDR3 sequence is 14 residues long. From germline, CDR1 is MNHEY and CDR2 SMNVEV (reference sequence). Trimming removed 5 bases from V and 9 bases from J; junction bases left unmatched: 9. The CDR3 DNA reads TGTGCCAGCAGTCCCGGGACTAGTGGGGGTGAGCAGTTCTTC. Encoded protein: CASSPGTSGGEQFF.

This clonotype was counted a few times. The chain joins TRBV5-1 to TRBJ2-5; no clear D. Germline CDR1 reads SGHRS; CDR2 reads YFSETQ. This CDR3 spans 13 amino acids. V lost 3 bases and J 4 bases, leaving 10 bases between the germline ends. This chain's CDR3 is CASSSRLRETQYF. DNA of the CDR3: TGCGCCAGCAGCTCCCGACTGCGAGAGACCCAGTACTTC.

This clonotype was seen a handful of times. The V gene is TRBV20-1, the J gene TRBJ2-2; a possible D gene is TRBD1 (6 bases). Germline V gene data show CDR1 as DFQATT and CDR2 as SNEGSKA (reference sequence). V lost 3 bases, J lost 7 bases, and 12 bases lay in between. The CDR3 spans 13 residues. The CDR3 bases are TGCAGTGCTAGCGGACCAGGGGTCGGGGAGCTGTTTTTT. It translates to CSASGPGVGELFF.

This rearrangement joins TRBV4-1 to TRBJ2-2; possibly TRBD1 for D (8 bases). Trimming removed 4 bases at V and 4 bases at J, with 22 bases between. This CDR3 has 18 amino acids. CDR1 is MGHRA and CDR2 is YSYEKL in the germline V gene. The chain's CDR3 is CASSRQAGQAVITGELFF. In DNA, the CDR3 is TGCGCCAGCAGCCGACAAGCGGGACAGGCGGTAATCACCGGGGAGCTGTTTTTT.

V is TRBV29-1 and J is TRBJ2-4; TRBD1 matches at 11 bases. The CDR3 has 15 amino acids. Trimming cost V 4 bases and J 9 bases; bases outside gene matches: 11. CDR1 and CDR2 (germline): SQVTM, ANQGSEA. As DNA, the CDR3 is TGCAGCGTTGCCCCGGACAGGGGGCCCCGCGGCATTCAGTACTTC. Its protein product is CSVAPDRGPRGIQYF.

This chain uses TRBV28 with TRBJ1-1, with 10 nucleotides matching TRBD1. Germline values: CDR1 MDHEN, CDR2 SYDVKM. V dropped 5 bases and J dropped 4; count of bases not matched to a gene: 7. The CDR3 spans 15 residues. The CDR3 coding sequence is TGTGCCAGCAGTCCACGGGACAGGGGATCCACTGAAGCTTTCTTT. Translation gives CASSPRDRGSTEAFF.

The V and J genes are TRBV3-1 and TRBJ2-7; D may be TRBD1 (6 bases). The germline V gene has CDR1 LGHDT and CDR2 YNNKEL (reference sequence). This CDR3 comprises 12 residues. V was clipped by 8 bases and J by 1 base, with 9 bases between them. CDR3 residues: CASAQGSYEQYF. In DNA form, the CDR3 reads TGTGCCAGCGCACAGGGATCCTACGAGCAGTACTTC.

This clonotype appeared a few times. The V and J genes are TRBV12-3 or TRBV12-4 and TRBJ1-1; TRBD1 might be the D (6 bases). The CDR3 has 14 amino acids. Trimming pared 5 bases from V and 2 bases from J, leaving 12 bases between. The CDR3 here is CASSPRTDNTEAFF. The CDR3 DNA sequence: TGTGCCAGCAGTCCCAGGACAGATAACACTGAAGCTTTCTTT.

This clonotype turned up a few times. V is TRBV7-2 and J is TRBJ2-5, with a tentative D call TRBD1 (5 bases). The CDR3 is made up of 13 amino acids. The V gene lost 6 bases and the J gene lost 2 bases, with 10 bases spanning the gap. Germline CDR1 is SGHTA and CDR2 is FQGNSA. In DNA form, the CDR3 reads TGTGCCAGCAGACGACAGAAGCAAGAGACCCAGTACTTC. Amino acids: CASRRQKQETQYF.

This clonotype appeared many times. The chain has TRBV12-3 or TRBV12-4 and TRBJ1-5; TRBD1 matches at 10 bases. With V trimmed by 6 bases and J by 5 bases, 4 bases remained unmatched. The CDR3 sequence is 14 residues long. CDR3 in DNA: TGTGCCAGCAGGCGGACAGGGGGGGATCAGCCCCAGCATTTT. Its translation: CASRRTGGDQPQHF.

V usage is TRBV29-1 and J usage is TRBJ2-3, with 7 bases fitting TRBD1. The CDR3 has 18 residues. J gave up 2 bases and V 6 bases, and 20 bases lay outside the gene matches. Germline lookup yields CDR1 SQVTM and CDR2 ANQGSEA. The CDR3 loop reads CSVARQGIIGDNTDTQYF. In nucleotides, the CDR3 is TGCAGCGTCGCCCGACAGGGAATCATAGGGGATAACACAGATACGCAGTATTTT.

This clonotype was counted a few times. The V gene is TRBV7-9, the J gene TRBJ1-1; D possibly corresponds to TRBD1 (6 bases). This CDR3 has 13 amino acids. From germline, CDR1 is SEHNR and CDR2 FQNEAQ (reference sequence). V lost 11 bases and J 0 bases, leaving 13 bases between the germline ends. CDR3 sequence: CAGAGVMNTEAFF. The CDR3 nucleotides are TGTGCCGGAGCAGGGGTTATGAACACTGAAGCTTTCTTT.

Written as DNA, the CDR3 is TGTGCCAGCAGCTTAGGATCAGGGCGGGACTACGAGCAGTACTTC. Translation: CASSLGSGRDYEQYF. The chain combines TRBV11-2 with TRBJ2-7, with D tentatively TRBD2 (6 bases). Trimming shortened V by 1 base and J by 3 bases, and 13 bases separated the two germline ends. Germline assignment: CDR1 SGHAT and CDR2 FQNNGV. The CDR3 has 15 residues.

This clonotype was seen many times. DNA for the CDR3: TGTGCCAGCAGTCCCCGGCAGCCCCACGGGGAGCTGTTTTTT. It codes for CASSPRQPHGELFF. V and J are TRBV12-3 or TRBV12-4 and TRBJ2-2; no clear D gene. This CDR3 is 14 amino acids long. The V and J ends lost 5 bases and 7 bases respectively, with 14 bases between them.

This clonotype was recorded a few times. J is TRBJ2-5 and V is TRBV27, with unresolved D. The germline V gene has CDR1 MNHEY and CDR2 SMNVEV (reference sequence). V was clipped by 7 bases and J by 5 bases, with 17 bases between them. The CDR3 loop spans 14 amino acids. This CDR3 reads CASTETPRSETQYF. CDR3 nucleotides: TGTGCCAGCACCGAGACACCGCGTAGTGAGACCCAGTACTTC.

CDR3: CASSPPDRNEAFF. CDR3 in DNA: TGTGCCAGCTCACCACCGGACAGGAATGAAGCTTTCTTT. The V and J genes are TRBV18 and TRBJ1-1, with 7 bases aligning to TRBD1. This CDR3 region has 13 residues. CDR1 and CDR2 (germline): KGHSH, LQKENI. After removal of 0 bases from V and 7 bases from J, the junction contained 2 bases not matched to a gene.

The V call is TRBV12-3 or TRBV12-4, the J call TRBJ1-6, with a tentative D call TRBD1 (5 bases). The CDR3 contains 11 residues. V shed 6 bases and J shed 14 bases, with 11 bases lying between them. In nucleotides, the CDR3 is TGTGCCAGCAGGTCAGGGATTTCCCTCCACTTT. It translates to CASRSGISLHF.

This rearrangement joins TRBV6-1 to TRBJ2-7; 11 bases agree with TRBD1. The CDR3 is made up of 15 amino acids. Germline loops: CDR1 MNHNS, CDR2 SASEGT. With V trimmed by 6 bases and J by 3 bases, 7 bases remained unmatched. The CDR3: CASRRSGTGGYEQYF. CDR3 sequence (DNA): TGTGCCAGCAGACGGTCCGGGACAGGGGGCTACGAGCAGTACTTC.

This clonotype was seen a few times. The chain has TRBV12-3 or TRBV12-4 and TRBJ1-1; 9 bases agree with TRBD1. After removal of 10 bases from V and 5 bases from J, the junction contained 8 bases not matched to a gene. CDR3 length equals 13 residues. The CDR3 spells CATVTGGRTEAFF. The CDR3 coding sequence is TGTGCCACCGTCACAGGGGGCCGGACTGAAGCTTTCTTT.

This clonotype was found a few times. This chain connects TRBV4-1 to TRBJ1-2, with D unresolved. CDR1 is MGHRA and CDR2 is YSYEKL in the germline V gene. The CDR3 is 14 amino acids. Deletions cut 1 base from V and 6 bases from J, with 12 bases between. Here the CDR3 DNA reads TGCGCCAGCAGCCAAGGGAAAAATAGCCATGGCTACACCTTC. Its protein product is CASSQGKNSHGYTF.

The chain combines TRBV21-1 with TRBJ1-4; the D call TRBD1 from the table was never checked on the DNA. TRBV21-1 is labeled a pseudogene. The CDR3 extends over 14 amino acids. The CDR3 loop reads CASSHRDRAEKLFF. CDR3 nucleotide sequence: TGTGCCAGCAGCCACCGGGACAGGGCTGAAAAACTGTTTTTT.

DNA for the CDR3: TGTGCCAGCAGTTTGGGGGCGGGGGCCGGTGAGCAGTTCTTC. Translation: CASSLGAGAGEQFF. The chain employs TRBV12-3 or TRBV12-4 and TRBJ2-1, with D tentatively TRBD2 (7 bases). V shed 3 bases and J shed 9 bases, with 15 bases lying between them. The CDR3 loop spans 14 amino acids.

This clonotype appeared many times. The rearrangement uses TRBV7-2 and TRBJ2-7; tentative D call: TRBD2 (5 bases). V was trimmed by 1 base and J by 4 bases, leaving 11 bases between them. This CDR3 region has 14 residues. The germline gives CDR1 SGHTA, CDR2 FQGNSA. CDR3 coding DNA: TGTGCCAGCAGCTTAGGGGAGTTCATATACGAGCAGTACTTC. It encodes CASSLGEFIYEQYF.